This entry lists 25 T cell receptor beta chains sequenced from one sample in a study of blood T cells in healthy people across ages. Through a sample-barcoded 5' primer and a J-beta primer mix, a second PCR was run for roughly 6 to 11 cycles. TCRdb analysed the 5' RACE reads with MiXCR anew, one entry per CDR3 protein. The table lists about 1,400,000 distinct CDR3 sequences, around 55% of them singletons, with 6.5% to 8.5% in the top ten. The sample was blood. These receptors all come from a man aged 18 to 30 in good health.

The J gene is TRBJ2-5, the V gene TRBV6-5, with 7 bases that match TRBD1. Per germline, CDR1 MNHEY and CDR2 SVGAGI. The CDR3 length is 16 residues. The V gene end was trimmed by 6 bases and the J gene end by 2 bases; junction bases not matched to a gene: 12. This CDR3 reads CASRPQDRTFQETQYF. The DNA for the CDR3 is TGTGCCAGCAGACCCCAGGACAGGACATTTCAAGAGACCCAGTACTTC.

The V and J genes are TRBV12-3 or TRBV12-4 and TRBJ1-2; 9 bases match TRBD1. The J segment lost 3 bases and the V segment lost 0 bases, leaving 11 bases of the junction unmatched. CDR3 length equals 18 residues. DNA of the CDR3: TGTGCCAGCAGTTTAGCCTTTCCGGTGACAGGGGGAGACTATGGCTACACCTTC. This codes for CASSLAFPVTGGDYGYTF.

The chain recombines TRBV27 with TRBJ2-5, with 10 positions matching TRBD2. The J call may be faulty, since TRBJ2-7 better matches the DNA end. Looked up from germline, CDR1 is MNHEY and CDR2 is SMNVEV (reference sequence). This CDR3 is built from 16 residues. The CDR3 here is CASSSITSGVVFEQYF. CDR3 DNA sequence: TGTGCCAGCAGTTCGATCACTAGCGGGGTGGTGTTCGAGCAGTACTTC.

V is TRBV27 and J is TRBJ2-7; TRBD1 matches at 7 bases. Germline V gene data show CDR1 as MNHEY and CDR2 as SMNVEV (reference sequence). This CDR3 has 13 amino acids. V gave up 5 bases and J gave up 3 bases; unmatched junction bases: 4. The CDR3, as DNA: TGTGCCAGCAGTACCGGGACAGACTACGAGCAGTACTTC. Amino acids: CASSTGTDYEQYF.

The genes are TRBV3-1 and TRBJ1-2; D perhaps matches TRBD1 (5 bases). Trimming removed 0 bases at V and 3 bases at J, with 14 bases between. CDR3 length equals 16 residues. The germline gives CDR1 LGHDT, CDR2 YNNKEL (reference sequence). The CDR3: CASSQDPGGYYYGYTF. The CDR3 DNA reads as TGTGCCAGCAGCCAAGATCCCGGGGGATACTACTATGGCTACACCTTC.

In its sample, this clonotype was seen once. The chain carries TRBV28 and TRBJ2-4, with 9 bases lining up with TRBD2. The J call may be in error: the DNA end matches TRBJ2-7 better. CDR3 length: 15 amino acids. The germline gives CDR1 MDHEN, CDR2 SYDVKM. Written as DNA, the CDR3 is TGTGCCAGCAGTTTTAGTGCTAGCGGGACCTACGAGCAGTACTTC. Amino acid sequence: CASSFSASGTYEQYF.

This clonotype was seen just once. The chain combines TRBV7-6 with TRBJ2-6, with no clear D. Germline values: CDR1 SGHVS, CDR2 FNYEAQ. Trimming stripped 5 bases from V and 2 bases from J, with 13 bases between. This CDR3 is 16 amino acids long. The CDR3 loop is CASSPGIRAGANVLTF. As DNA, the CDR3 is TGTGCCAGCAGCCCAGGCATTCGGGCTGGGGCCAACGTCCTGACTTTC.

This chain uses TRBV4-2 with TRBJ2-7; D gene ambiguous. The V and J ends lost 3 bases and 5 bases respectively, with 17 bases between them. CDR1 LGHNA and CDR2 YNFKEQ come from the germline V gene. The CDR3 totals 15 residues. The CDR3 region has the DNA TGTGCCAGCAGCCAGGGGTTTGGCAGGCAGAACGAGCAGTACTTC. The encoded protein is CASSQGFGRQNEQYF.

J is TRBJ2-4 and V is TRBV5-1; 7 bases map to TRBD1. Germline V CDR1 and CDR2: SGHRS, YFSETQ. The CDR3 length is 12 residues. Unmatched junction bases numbered 8, after V lost 4 bases and J lost 13 bases. CDR3 coding DNA: TGCGCCAGCAGCACTGAACAGGGGAGACAGTACTTC. Translating gives CASSTEQGRQYF.

This rearrangement joins TRBV6-1 to TRBJ2-7; TRBD2 matches at 14 bases. The germline V gene has CDR1 MNHNS and CDR2 SASEGT. The CDR3 has 18 residues. The trim removed 5 bases at V and 0 bases at J, leaving 9 bases unmatched. In DNA, the CDR3 is TGTGCCAGCAGTACGGGGACTAGCGGGAGCTCCTTCTCCTACGAGCAGTACTTC. Translating gives CASSTGTSGSSFSYEQYF.

V gene TRBV4-1 combines with J gene TRBJ2-4; D remains unclear. V was clipped by 0 bases and J by 8 bases, with 11 bases between them. The CDR3 is 14 amino acids. The germline V gene has CDR1 MGHRA and CDR2 YSYEKL. The DNA for the CDR3 is TGCGCCAGCAGCCAAGATGGAGCCCCCGACATTCAGTACTTC. Its translation: CASSQDGAPDIQYF.

This clonotype was recorded a few times. This chain uses TRBV7-2 with TRBJ2-5; D not certain. V was pared by 0 bases and J by 7 bases, with 12 bases between. The CDR3 is made up of 14 amino acids. Germline V CDR1 and CDR2: SGHTA, FQGNSA. The CDR3 coding sequence is TGTGCCAGCAGCTTAGCGCTAAGGAGTGGGACCCAGTACTTC. Protein product: CASSLALRSGTQYF.

This sequence joins TRBV4-2 and TRBJ2-7; D is ambiguous. The DNA end is a closer match to TRBJ2-5, so the J assignment may be wrong. CDR3 length equals 15 residues. The germline V gene has CDR1 LGHNA and CDR2 YNFKEQ. As DNA, the CDR3 is TGTGCCAGCAGCCAAGATCCTGGGTTGTGGGAGACCCAGTACTTC. The encoded protein is CASSQDPGLWETQYF.

V and J are TRBV6-1 and TRBJ2-5; TRBD1 agrees at 8 bases. With 7 bases clipped from V and 0 bases from J, the junction kept 13 bases outside the gene matches. Germline V gives CDR1 MNHNS, CDR2 SASEGT. The length of the CDR3 is 17 residues. The CDR3 reads CASTPRGRTGNQETQYF. The CDR3 region has the DNA TGTGCCAGCACCCCCAGAGGCCGGACAGGGAACCAAGAGACCCAGTACTTC.

This clonotype showed up just a few times. The rearrangement links TRBV7-2 to TRBJ2-7, with D perhaps matching TRBD2 (6 bases). V lost 5 bases, J lost 0 bases, and 17 bases lay in between. Germline-derived CDR1 and CDR2 are SGHTA and FQGNSA. The CDR3 has 16 amino acids. The CDR3 DNA follows: TGTGCCAGCAGCCCCCGGGGCGGGACCCCCTCCTACGAGCAGTACTTC. Its translation is CASSPRGGTPSYEQYF.

The chain uses TRBV7-2 and TRBJ2-4; D unclear. The DNA end lines up better with TRBJ2-7; the J call may be wrong. The V gene's germline CDR1 is SGHTA and CDR2 FQGNSA. The CDR3 spans 13 residues. CDR3 residues: CASSPNWGSEQYF. The CDR3 DNA reads TGTGCCAGCAGCCCAAATTGGGGTTCCGAGCAGTACTTC.

This clonotype was found many times. V gene TRBV7-9 combines with J gene TRBJ2-5; D is undetermined. Germline loops: CDR1 SEHNR, CDR2 FQNEAQ (reference sequence). The CDR3 covers 12 residues. V was cut by 1 base and J by 5 bases, with 5 bases left in between. The CDR3 nucleotides are TGTGCCAGCAGCTTAGAACTGGAGACCCAGTACTTC. Translating it yields CASSLELETQYF.

This rearrangement joins TRBV6-5 to TRBJ1-1; no reliable D call. The V gene lost 0 bases and the J gene lost 1 base, with 15 bases spanning the gap. The germline CDR1 and CDR2 sequences are MNHEY and SVGAGI. This CDR3 region has 17 residues. The chain's CDR3 is CASSYSMGLNGNTEAFF. CDR3 sequence (DNA): TGTGCCAGCAGTTACTCGATGGGGTTAAATGGGAACACTGAAGCTTTCTTT.

The chain recombines TRBV28 with TRBJ2-1, with D perhaps matching TRBD1 or TRBD2 (6 bases each). Germline V lookup: CDR1 MDHEN, CDR2 SYDVKM. The CDR3 covers 15 residues. V lost 6 bases to trimming and J lost 4 bases, with 16 bases between them. CDR3 coding DNA: TGTGCCAGCAGGGACTCGGGGGCAGTATACAATGAGCAGTTCTTC. Its translation is CASRDSGAVYNEQFF.

This clonotype was observed a few times. The rearrangement joins TRBV4-1 to TRBJ1-2; D possibly corresponds to TRBD1 (6 bases). This CDR3 region has 14 residues. Germline-derived CDR1 and CDR2 are MGHRA and YSYEKL. The V end lost 0 bases, the J end lost 4 bases, and 9 bases lay between the germline ends. DNA of the CDR3: TGCGCCAGCAGCCAAGATACAGGGAGCTATGGCTACACCTTC. Its protein is CASSQDTGSYGYTF.

This clonotype was detected only once. V gene TRBV9 combines with J gene TRBJ2-7; TRBD1 might be the D (5 bases). The CDR3 totals 14 residues. Germline CDR1 and CDR2: SGDLS and YYNGEE. The germline V and J ends were trimmed by 6 bases and 0 bases, with 13 bases remaining between them. For the CDR3, the DNA is TGTGCCAGCAACAAAGACAGAAGCTCCTACGAGCAGTACTTC. Its protein product is CASNKDRSSYEQYF.

This sequence joins TRBV7-9 and TRBJ1-2; 7 bases align to TRBD1. J was trimmed by 3 bases and V by 7 bases; bases with no gene match: 5. The CDR3 extends over 13 amino acids. Germline loops: CDR1 SEHNR, CDR2 FQNEAQ (reference sequence). The CDR3 nucleotides read TGTGCCAGCACCCGAGGGACAGACTATGGCTACACCTTC. The encoded protein is CASTRGTDYGYTF.

The genes are TRBV12-3 or TRBV12-4 and TRBJ2-3; 7 nucleotides align to TRBD1. V shed 2 bases and J 2 bases; nucleotides not matched to a gene: 10. The length of the CDR3 is 17 residues. CDR3 nucleotides: TGTGCCAGCAGTTTAAAGGGGGCAGGACCTCTCACAGATACGCAGTATTTT. Translated: CASSLKGAGPLTDTQYF.

This rearrangement joins TRBV7-9 to TRBJ1-2; D is possibly TRBD1 (5 bases). CDR1 is SEHNR, CDR2 FQNEAQ, per germline (reference sequence). V shed 5 bases and J shed 6 bases, with 22 bases lying between them. The CDR3 consists of 16 residues. CDR3 nucleotides: TGTGCCAGCAGCCGAATAAACCTAGCGGAAGGGGATGGCTACACCTTC. Residues: CASSRINLAEGDGYTF.

The table lists this clonotype with a few counts. This rearrangement joins TRBV25-1 to TRBJ1-2; unclear D gene. Trimming cost V 3 bases and J 7 bases, with 15 bases left between them. Germline V gene data show CDR1 as MGHDK and CDR2 as SYGVNS. The CDR3 is 14 residues long. The CDR3 region is CASSEGAAGLGYTF. The CDR3 nucleotides read TGTGCCAGCAGTGAGGGCGCAGCGGGCCTTGGCTACACCTTC.